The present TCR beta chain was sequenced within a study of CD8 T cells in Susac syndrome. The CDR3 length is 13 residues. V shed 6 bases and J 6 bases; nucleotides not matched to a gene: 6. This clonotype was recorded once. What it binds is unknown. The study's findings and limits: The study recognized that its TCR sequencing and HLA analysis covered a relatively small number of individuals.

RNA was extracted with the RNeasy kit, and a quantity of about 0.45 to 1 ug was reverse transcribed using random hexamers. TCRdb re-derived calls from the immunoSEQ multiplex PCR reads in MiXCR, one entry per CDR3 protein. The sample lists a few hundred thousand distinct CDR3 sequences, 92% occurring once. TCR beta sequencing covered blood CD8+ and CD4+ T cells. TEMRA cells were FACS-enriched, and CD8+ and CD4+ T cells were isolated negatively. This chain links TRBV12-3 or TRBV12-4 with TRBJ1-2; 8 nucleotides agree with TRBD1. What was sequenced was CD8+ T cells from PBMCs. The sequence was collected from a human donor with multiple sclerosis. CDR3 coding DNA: TGTGCCAGCAGAAACGACAGGGGCAATGGCTACACCTTC. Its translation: CASRNDRGNGYTF.